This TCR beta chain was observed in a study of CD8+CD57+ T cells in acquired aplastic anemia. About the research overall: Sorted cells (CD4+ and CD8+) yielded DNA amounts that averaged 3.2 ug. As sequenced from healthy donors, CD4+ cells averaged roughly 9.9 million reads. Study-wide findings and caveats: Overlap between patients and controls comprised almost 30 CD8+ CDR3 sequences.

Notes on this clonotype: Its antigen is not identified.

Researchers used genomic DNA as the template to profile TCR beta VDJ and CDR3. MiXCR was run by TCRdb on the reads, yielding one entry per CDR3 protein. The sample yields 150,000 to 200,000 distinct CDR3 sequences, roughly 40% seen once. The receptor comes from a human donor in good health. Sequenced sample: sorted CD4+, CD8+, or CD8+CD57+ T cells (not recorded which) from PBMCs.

CDR3 nucleotides: TGCAGCGTTAGACAGGGCCACGAGCAGTACTTC. Translated, it gives CSVRQGHEQYF. The rearrangement links TRBV29-1 to TRBJ2-7, with TRBD1 matching over 7 bases. The CDR3 totals 11 residues. The ends lost 5 bases at V and 5 bases at J; junction bases unmatched: 3. Germline values: CDR1 SQVTM, CDR2 ANQGSEA.